One sample yielded the 23 T cell receptor beta chains listed below, sequenced in a study of T cells in Graves' hyperthyroidism and ophthalmopathy. Amplified TCR beta CDR3 regions came from RNA transcripts. Primed by the HTBI set, a first-round RT-PCR was run on the TCR CDR3. TCRdb re-called the multiplex PCR reads through MiXCR, storing one row per CDR3 protein. The profile shows 660,000 or so distinct CDR3 sequences, just under 45% of them singletons. Sequencing was done on a sample of peripheral blood or thyroid tissue (not recorded which). The receptor set was obtained from an adult man with Graves' disease, either hyperthyroidism or ophthalmopathy (not recorded which).

The chain has TRBV29-1 and TRBJ2-6, with a tentative D call TRBD1 (6 bases). The CDR3 extends over 16 amino acids. Germline V gene lookup returns CDR1 SQVTM and CDR2 ANQGSEA. The ends were cut back, 5 bases at V and 0 bases at J, with 14 bases in the middle. The CDR3 DNA is TGCAGCGTTTGGGGGCGCCAATCCTCTGGGGCCAACGTCCTGACTTTC. It is translated as CSVWGRQSSGANVLTF.

This clonotype was seen a handful of times. The V gene is TRBV7-9, the J gene TRBJ1-1, with 10 bases that match TRBD1. V trimming: 8 bases; J trimming: 5 bases; junction bases outside the gene matches: 11. CDR3 length: 15 amino acids. CDR1 and CDR2 (germline): SEHNR, FQNEAQ (reference sequence). CDR3 coding DNA: TGTGCCAGCTCCCGACAGGGGGCATTTGTGACTGAAGCTTTCTTT. It translates to CASSRQGAFVTEAFF.

There are many counts of this clonotype. V and J are TRBV10-2 and TRBJ1-5; D might be TRBD1 (5 bases). V was trimmed by 5 bases and J by 6 bases, leaving 11 bases between them. This CDR3 comprises 13 residues. CDR1 and CDR2 (germline): WSHSY, SAAADI. The CDR3 bases are TGCGCCAGCAGTCTTCCGGGGACTCAGCCCCAGCATTTT. This codes for CASSLPGTQPQHF.

This sequence joins TRBV2 and TRBJ1-5, with 12 nucleotides matching TRBD1. J lost 6 bases, V lost 9 bases, and 15 bases had no gene match. CDR3 length: 17 residues. CDR1 is SNHLY and CDR2 is FYNNEI in the germline V gene. The CDR3 coding sequence is TGTGCCAGTACCCCCCGACCGGGGACAGGGGGCACTCAGCCCCAGCATTTT. This sequence encodes CASTPRPGTGGTQPQHF.

In this sample, this clonotype turned up once. This may be a read error: a much more frequent sequence differs by one nucleotide. This chain connects TRBV5-1 to TRBJ1-6; the match to TRBD1 covers 7 bases. The CDR3 has 14 residues. CDR1 is SGHRS and CDR2 is YFSETQ in the germline V gene. Here the CDR3 reads CAGSTTGDNSPLHF. CDR3 coding DNA: TGCGCCGGCAGCACTACAGGGGATAATTCACCCCTCCACTTT.

The chain recombines TRBV9 with TRBJ1-2, with a possible D match to TRBD1 (5 bases). The CDR3 is 13 amino acids. Trimming took 5 bases from V and 4 from J, leaving 12 bases between them. CDR1 and CDR2 from the germline V gene are SGDLS and YYNGEE. Here the CDR3 DNA reads TGTGCCAGCAGTCACGGGGCAGCCTATGGCTACACCTTC. It specifies CASSHGAAYGYTF.

This rearrangement joins TRBV19 to TRBJ1-5; no clear D. Germline V gene sequence: CDR1 LNHDA, CDR2 SQIVND (reference sequence). The CDR3 is 13 residues long. The V and J ends lost 5 bases and 7 bases respectively, with 12 bases between them. CDR3 residues: CASSAQIAQPQHF. The CDR3 DNA is TGTGCCAGTAGTGCCCAGATTGCACAGCCCCAGCATTTT.

This chain connects TRBV5-1 to TRBJ2-7; a weak D match, TRBD1 (8 bases). Trimming removed 1 base from V and 5 bases from J, with 13 bases in between. Germline assignment: CDR1 SGHRS and CDR2 YFSETQ. The CDR3 is 14 residues long. In DNA form, the CDR3 reads TGCGCCAGCAGCTTGAGTACAGGGGGGGACGAGCAGTACTTC. Encoded protein: CASSLSTGGDEQYF.

This chain joins TRBV12-3 or TRBV12-4 and TRBJ1-2; tentative D call: TRBD1 (5 bases). CDR3 length: 15 amino acids. Trimming removed 6 bases from V and 8 bases from J, with 22 bases in between. CDR3 loop: CASSQGALSMGGYTF. CDR3 coding DNA: TGTGCCAGCAGCCAAGGGGCCTTGAGTATGGGAGGCTACACCTTC.

The rearrangement links TRBV29-1 to TRBJ1-2, with D possibly matching TRBD1 (5 bases). Germline CDR1 reads SQVTM; CDR2 reads ANQGSEA. The CDR3 runs to 13 residues. Trimming stripped 3 bases from V and 4 bases from J, with 12 bases between. CDR3: CSVDGLGPYGYTF. The CDR3 DNA follows: TGCAGCGTTGACGGATTGGGACCCTATGGCTACACCTTC.

This sequence joins TRBV29-1 and TRBJ2-5; D remains ambiguous. The CDR3 length is 13 residues. Deletions cut 5 bases from V and 1 base from J, with 11 bases between. The germline V gene has CDR1 SQVTM and CDR2 ANQGSEA. CDR3 sequence: CSVSRAGQETQYF. The CDR3, as DNA: TGCAGCGTTAGTCGGGCAGGCCAAGAGACCCAGTACTTC.

Concerning this clonotype itself: With a much larger clone just one base away, this may be a read error. The chain has TRBV7-9 and TRBJ1-5; no reliable D call. Germline lookup yields CDR1 SEHNR and CDR2 FQNEAQ (reference sequence). Trimming cost V 6 bases and J 5 bases, with 8 bases left between them. CDR3 length: 12 residues. The CDR3 sequence: CASSAQDQPQHF. The CDR3 DNA sequence: TGTGCCAGCAGTGCCCAAGATCAGCCCCAGCATTTT.

The chain couples TRBV9 to TRBJ1-1, with 9 bases aligning to TRBD1. V was pared by 6 bases and J by 3 bases, with 9 bases of the junction left unmatched. Germline V gene data show CDR1 as SGDLS and CDR2 as YYNGEE. The CDR3 consists of 15 residues. Here the CDR3 DNA reads TGTGCCAGCAACGAACAGGGGGCAGGGGACACTGAAGCTTTCTTT. Protein sequence: CASNEQGAGDTEAFF. Full variable domain (rest looked up from reference TRBV9 and TRBJ1-1): DSGVTQTPKHLITATGQRVTLRCSPRSGDLSVYWYQQSLDQGLQFLIQYYNGEERAKGNILERFSAQQFPDLHSELNLSSLELGDSALYFCASNEQGAGDTEAFFGQGTRLTVV.

V usage is TRBV7-9 and J usage is TRBJ2-7; no definite D call. V lost 5 bases to trimming and J lost 3 bases, with 17 bases between them. Germline V lookup: CDR1 SEHNR, CDR2 FQNEAQ (reference sequence). This CDR3 spans 15 amino acids. CDR3 sequence (DNA): TGTGCCAGCAGCGTTTACTTGCTAGGTATCTACGAGCAGTACTTC. This gives the protein CASSVYLLGIYEQYF.

Notes on this clonotype: One base away lies a much larger clone, so this may be a sequencing read error. This chain uses TRBV29-1 with TRBJ2-2; D tentatively reads TRBD1 or TRBD2 (5 bases each). In germline, CDR1 is SQVTM, CDR2 ANQGSEA. Trimming stripped 6 bases from V and 4 bases from J, with 9 bases between. The CDR3 is 12 amino acids. The CDR3 region is CSVGATTGELFF. The DNA of the CDR3 is TGCAGCGTCGGGGCAACCACCGGGGAGCTGTTTTTT.

J is TRBJ1-4 and V is TRBV6-5; 8 bases are shared with TRBD1. The CDR3 has 16 amino acids. The germline CDR1 and CDR2 sequences are MNHEY and SVGAGI. V lost 4 bases, J lost 3 bases, and 7 bases stayed unmatched. DNA of the CDR3: TGTGCCAGCAGTTGGAGCAGGGGGCGCGCTAATGAAAAACTGTTTTTT. It is translated as CASSWSRGRANEKLFF.

This clonotype has a handful of counts. The genes are TRBV9 and TRBJ1-2; 9 bases are shared with TRBD1. The germline V gene has CDR1 SGDLS and CDR2 YYNGEE. This CDR3 contains 15 residues. V dropped 4 bases and J dropped 4; count of bases not matched to a gene: 8. The DNA for the CDR3 is TGTGCCAGCAGCCGTACCGGACAGGGGAGCTATGGCTACACCTTC. It codes for CASSRTGQGSYGYTF.

This clonotype has more than one count but fewer than ten. This chain uses TRBV14 with TRBJ1-3; unclear D gene. The CDR3 contains 15 residues. Germline values: CDR1 SGHDN, CDR2 FVKESK. Trimming removed 3 bases at V and 0 bases at J, with 9 bases between. Here the CDR3 DNA reads TGTGCCAGCAGCCAGCCCCACACCTCTGGAAACACCATATATTTT. Translation: CASSQPHTSGNTIYF.

The chain employs TRBV2 and TRBJ1-1; TRBD1 aligns across 7 bases. Germline CDR1 reads SNHLY; CDR2 reads FYNNEI. Trimming cost V 8 bases and J 4 bases; bases outside gene matches: 10. The CDR3 has 14 amino acids. CDR3 amino acids: CASGSQGTGTEAFF. The CDR3, as DNA: TGTGCCAGCGGCTCACAGGGGACCGGCACTGAAGCTTTCTTT.

This clonotype was recorded once. V is TRBV20-1 and J is TRBJ1-5; 7 bases map to TRBD1. The CDR3 runs to 15 residues. The germline V gene has CDR1 DFQATT and CDR2 SNEGSKA (reference sequence). Trimming took 6 bases from V and 7 from J; bases not matched to a gene: 15. This chain's CDR3 is CSARASRGSRQPQHF. The CDR3 coding sequence is TGCAGTGCGCGCGCCAGCAGGGGGTCACGGCAGCCCCAGCATTTT.

The chain links TRBV7-3 to TRBJ2-3, with D possibly matching TRBD2 (6 bases). The length of the CDR3 is 12 residues. Germline CDR1 and CDR2: SGHTA and FQGTGA. The V gene lost 8 bases and the J gene lost 5 bases, with 11 bases spanning the gap. The CDR3 sequence: CASHGSGDTQYF. CDR3 DNA: TGTGCCAGCCACGGTAGCGGAGATACGCAGTATTTT.

In this sample, this clonotype turned up a few times. The chain employs TRBV12-3 or TRBV12-4 and TRBJ1-1, with TRBD1 matching over 8 bases. J lost 4 bases, V lost 5 bases, and 12 bases had no gene match. The CDR3 length is 16 residues. For the CDR3, the DNA is TGTGCCAGCAGTATTGGACAGGGCGGGATGGGCACTGAAGCTTTCTTT. Amino acid sequence: CASSIGQGGMGTEAFF.

V and J are TRBV9 and TRBJ1-1; no clear D. V was trimmed by 0 bases and J by 7 bases, leaving 4 bases between them. Germline CDR1 is SGDLS and CDR2 is YYNGEE. The CDR3 runs 11 residues. The CDR3 sequence is CASSVGNEAFF. The DNA of the CDR3 is TGTGCCAGCAGCGTAGGGAATGAAGCTTTCTTT.